This T cell receptor (beta chain) was obtained from a study of cytomegalovirus exposure and HLA in healthy donors. The PCR contained 60 Vbeta and 13 Jbeta primers. The authors' processing: There were 70 million to 95 million unique TCR beta chains by a later count, and some 10 million of them were shared. Clones were sequenced by immunoSEQ multiplex PCR, and TCRdb holds only the in-frame ones, with some missing. Clone size and the V and J calls come from that table; the DNA yielded D and trimming. Among some 120,000 clones listed, around four fifths were seen once. Notes on this clone: Its antigen is unknown.

This CDR3 has 13 amino acids. V lost 1 base to trimming and J lost 5 bases; unmatched junction nucleotides: 3. Germline CDR1 reads GTSNPN; CDR2 reads SVGIG (reference sequence). Study-wide results and limits: Solely CMV serostatus was available to characterize immune exposure.

This sequence was found in a man aged 40-55 years in good health and CMV-seronegative. Specimen: PBMCs. This chain uses TRBV30 with TRBJ2-5; TRBD2 agrees at 8 bases. For the CDR3, the DNA is TGTGCCTGGAGTGGACTAGCGTTTGAGACCCAGTACTTC. Translated: CAWSGLAFETQYF.